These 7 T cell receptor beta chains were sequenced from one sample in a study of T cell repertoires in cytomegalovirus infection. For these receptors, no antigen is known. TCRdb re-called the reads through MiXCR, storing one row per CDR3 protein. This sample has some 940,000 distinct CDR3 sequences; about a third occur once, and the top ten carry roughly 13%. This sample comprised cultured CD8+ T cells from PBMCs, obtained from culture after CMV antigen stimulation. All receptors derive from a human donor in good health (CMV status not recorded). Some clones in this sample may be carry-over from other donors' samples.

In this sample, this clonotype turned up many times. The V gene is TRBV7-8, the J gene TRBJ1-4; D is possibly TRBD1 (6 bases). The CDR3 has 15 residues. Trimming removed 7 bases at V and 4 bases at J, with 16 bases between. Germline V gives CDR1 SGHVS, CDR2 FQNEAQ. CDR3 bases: TGTGCCAGCAACGGAGGGGGGGCCTTTAATGAAAAACTGTTTTTT. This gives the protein CASNGGGAFNEKLFF.

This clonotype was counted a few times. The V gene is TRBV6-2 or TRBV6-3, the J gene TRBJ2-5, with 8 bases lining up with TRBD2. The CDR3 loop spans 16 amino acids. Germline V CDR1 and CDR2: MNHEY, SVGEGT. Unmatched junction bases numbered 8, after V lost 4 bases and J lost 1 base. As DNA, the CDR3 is TGTGCCAGCAGTTGGTCTGGCGGGGGGATCCAAGAGACCCAGTACTTC. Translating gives CASSWSGGGIQETQYF.

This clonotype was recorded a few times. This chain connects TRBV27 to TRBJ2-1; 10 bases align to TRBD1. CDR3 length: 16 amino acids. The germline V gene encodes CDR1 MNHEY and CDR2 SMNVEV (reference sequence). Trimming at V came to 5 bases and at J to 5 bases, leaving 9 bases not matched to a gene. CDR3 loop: CASSPSGQGSHNEQFF. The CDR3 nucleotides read TGTGCCAGCAGTCCCTCGGGACAGGGGTCCCACAATGAGCAGTTCTTC.

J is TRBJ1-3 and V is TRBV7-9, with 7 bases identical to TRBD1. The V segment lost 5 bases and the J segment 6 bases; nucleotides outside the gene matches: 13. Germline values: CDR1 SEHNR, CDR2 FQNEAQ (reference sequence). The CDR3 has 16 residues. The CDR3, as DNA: TGTGCCAGCAGCCCTTCCGACAGGGTTCGCGAAAACACCATATATTTT. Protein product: CASSPSDRVRENTIYF.

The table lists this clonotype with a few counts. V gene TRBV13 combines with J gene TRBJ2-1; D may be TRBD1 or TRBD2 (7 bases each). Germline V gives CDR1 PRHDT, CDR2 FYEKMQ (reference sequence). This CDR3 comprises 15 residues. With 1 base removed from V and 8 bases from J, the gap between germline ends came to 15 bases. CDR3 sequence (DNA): TGTGCCAGCAGCTTAGTTGCAGGGGGGGAGGATGAGCAGTTCTTC. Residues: CASSLVAGGEDEQFF.

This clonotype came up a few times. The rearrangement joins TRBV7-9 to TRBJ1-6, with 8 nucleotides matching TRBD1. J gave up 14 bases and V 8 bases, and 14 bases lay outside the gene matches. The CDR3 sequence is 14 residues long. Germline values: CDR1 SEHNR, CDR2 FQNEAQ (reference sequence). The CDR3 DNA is TGTGCCAGCCTCAAGGACAGGGCCTTTTCGGCCCTCCACTTT. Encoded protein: CASLKDRAFSALHF.

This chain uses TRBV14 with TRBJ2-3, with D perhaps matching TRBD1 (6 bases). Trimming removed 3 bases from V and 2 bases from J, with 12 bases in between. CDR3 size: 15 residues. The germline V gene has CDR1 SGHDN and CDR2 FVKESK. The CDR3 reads CASSHFRTATDTQYF. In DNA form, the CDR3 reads TGTGCCAGCAGCCACTTCAGGACAGCCACAGATACGCAGTATTTT.